The 23 T cell receptor beta chains in this list originate from one sample, sequenced in a study of T cell changes during pregnancy in multiple sclerosis. Sequenced by immunoSEQ multiplex PCR; TCRdb stores in-frame clones only, minus some. The sample carries tens of thousands of clones, 80% to 95% recorded once. This sample comprised peripheral blood, obtained after pregnancy. Source of these receptors: a female donor in good health, enrolled as a control in a pregnancy study.

The chain links TRBV29-1 to TRBJ2-2; 7 nucleotides match TRBD2. Unmatched junction bases numbered 11, after V lost 7 bases and J lost 6 bases. From germline, CDR1 is SQVTM and CDR2 ANQGSEA. The CDR3 consists of 14 residues. The CDR3 loop reads CSARTRGTAGELFF. In nucleotides, the CDR3 is TGCAGCGCTAGGACTAGGGGTACCGCCGGGGAGCTGTTTTTT.

The rearrangement joins TRBV5-4 to TRBJ1-1, with 7 bases that match TRBD1. The germline V gene encodes CDR1 SGHNT and CDR2 YYREEE (reference sequence). Trimming cost V 4 bases and J 1 base; bases outside gene matches: 4. The CDR3 is made up of 14 amino acids. Written as DNA, the CDR3 is TGTGCCAGCAGCCCGACAGGGACGAACACTGAAGCTTTCTTT. It is translated as CASSPTGTNTEAFF.

The V gene is TRBV5-1, the J gene TRBJ1-1, with a possible D match to TRBD1 (5 bases). The CDR3 is 15 amino acids. Germline V gene sequence: CDR1 SGHRS, CDR2 YFSETQ. V was cut by 0 bases and J by 5 bases, with 14 bases left in between. The CDR3 here is CASSLVSAGGTEAFF. DNA for the CDR3: TGCGCCAGCAGCTTGGTCTCCGCGGGGGGAACTGAAGCTTTCTTT.

The gene calls are TRBV9 and TRBJ1-3; 12 positions match TRBD1. After removal of 3 bases from V and 0 bases from J, the junction contained 16 bases not matched to a gene. Germline V CDR1 and CDR2: SGDLS, YYNGEE. This CDR3 has 21 residues. The CDR3: CASSGGKGQGAEWYSGNTIYF. CDR3 in DNA: TGTGCCAGCAGCGGCGGGAAGGGACAGGGGGCGGAGTGGTACTCTGGAAACACCATATATTTT.

The chain couples TRBV4-3 to TRBJ2-3; 9 bases match TRBD2. The germline V gene encodes CDR1 LGHNA and CDR2 YSLEER. This CDR3 region has 17 residues. The V segment lost 3 bases and the J segment 3 bases; nucleotides outside the gene matches: 10. The CDR3 reads CASSQLAGDLGTDTQYF. CDR3 bases: TGCGCCAGCAGCCAGTTAGCGGGAGATTTGGGGACAGATACGCAGTATTTT.

This clone appeared a few times. The chain carries TRBV28 and TRBJ1-1; D is uncertain. The CDR3 runs 16 residues. Germline V gene data show CDR1 as MDHEN and CDR2 as SYDVKM. The ends were cut back, 6 bases at V and 0 bases at J, with 17 bases in the middle. DNA of the CDR3: TGTGCCAGCAGCCGCCCCCCCTCGAGCCTGAACACTGAAGCTTTCTTT. It yields the protein CASSRPPSSLNTEAFF. Together with reference TRBV28 and TRBJ1-1, the CDR3 gives the full variable domain: DVKVTQSSRYLVKRTGEKVFLECVQDMDHENMFWYRQDPGLGLRLIYFSYDVKMKEKGDIPEGYSVSREKKERFSLILESASTNQTSMYLCASSRPPSSLNTEAFFGQGTRLTVV.

The gene calls are TRBV6-6 and TRBJ1-6; D not resolved. Trimming left V 6 bases short and J 9 bases short, with 15 bases between. The CDR3 loop spans 14 amino acids. Per germline, CDR1 MNHNY and CDR2 SVGAGI (reference sequence). CDR3 region: CASSPTDSASPLHF. Here the CDR3 DNA reads TGTGCCAGCAGCCCAACAGATTCTGCTTCACCCCTCCACTTT.

The rearrangement joins TRBV6-5 to TRBJ1-1; TRBD1 matches 9 bases. The germline gives CDR1 MNHEY, CDR2 SVGAGI. J gave up 5 bases and V 2 bases, and 3 bases lay outside the gene matches. CDR3 length: 14 residues. The CDR3 DNA sequence: TGTGCCAGCAGTTACGGGACAGGGTGGACTGAAGCTTTCTTT. Translated, it gives CASSYGTGWTEAFF.

J is TRBJ2-7 and V is TRBV29-1, with a weak D call TRBD2 (5 bases). The V gene lost 3 bases and the J gene lost 10 bases, with 25 bases spanning the gap. The CDR3 runs to 15 residues. Germline CDR1 reads SQVTM; CDR2 reads ANQGSEA. DNA for the CDR3: TGCAGCGTTGAGCCGCCTGGTATTCGCCCCGGGGTCCAGTACTTC. Translation: CSVEPPGIRPGVQYF.

The chain employs TRBV4-1 and TRBJ1-2; 8 positions agree with TRBD1. The ends lost 2 bases at V and 3 bases at J; junction bases unmatched: 5. CDR1 is MGHRA, CDR2 YSYEKL, per germline. CDR3 length: 15 amino acids. CDR3 in amino acids: CASSQPTGGDYGYTF. The CDR3 DNA follows: TGCGCCAGCAGCCAACCTACAGGGGGAGACTATGGCTACACCTTC.

This clone was detected once. This rearrangement joins TRBV4-1 to TRBJ1-5, with D hard to call. This CDR3 is built from 13 residues. Germline CDR1 MGHRA, CDR2 YSYEKL. V lost 0 bases to trimming and J lost 7 bases, with 7 bases between them. The CDR3 here is CASSQDTVQPQHF. The CDR3 DNA follows: TGCGCCAGCAGCCAAGATACGGTCCAGCCCCAGCATTTT.

The V and J genes are TRBV11-2 and TRBJ1-5, with 8 bases matching TRBD1. This CDR3 has 17 residues. After removal of 4 bases from V and 3 bases from J, the junction contained 11 bases not matched to a gene. Germline CDR1 is SGHAT and CDR2 is FQNNGV. The CDR3 nucleotides read TGTGCCAGCAGCTCCCACGCGGCAGGGGGCTTCAATCAGCCCCAGCATTTT. This sequence encodes CASSSHAAGGFNQPQHF.

This clone was found once. The chain carries TRBV21-1 and TRBJ2-7; the table's D call of TRBD1 was not tested on the DNA. TRBV21-1 is labeled a pseudogene. There are 15 residues in the CDR3. The CDR3 DNA reads TGTGCCAGCAGCAGAAGGGACAGGGAGGTATACGAGCAGTACTTC. Translation gives CASSRRDREVYEQYF.

The chain uses TRBV28 and TRBJ2-7; 9 bases align to TRBD2. There are 14 residues in the CDR3. After removal of 6 bases from V and 2 bases from J, the junction contained 5 bases not matched to a gene. Per germline, CDR1 MDHEN and CDR2 SYDVKM. The CDR3 sequence is CASSTWTSAYEQYF. The DNA of the CDR3 is TGTGCCAGCAGCACTTGGACTAGCGCCTACGAGCAGTACTTC. Together with reference TRBV28 and TRBJ2-7, the CDR3 gives the full variable domain: DVKVTQSSRYLVKRTGEKVFLECVQDMDHENMFWYRQDPGLGLRLIYFSYDVKMKEKGDIPEGYSVSREKKERFSLILESASTNQTSMYLCASSTWTSAYEQYFGPGTRLTVT.

The chain links TRBV19 to TRBJ1-2, with TRBD1 matching 8 bases. Germline assignment: CDR1 LNHDA and CDR2 SQIVND (reference sequence). J lost 7 bases, V lost 7 bases, and 14 bases had no gene match. This CDR3 contains 15 residues. DNA for the CDR3: TGTGCCAGTACCCCCTATGAACAGGGGGTAAGTGGCTACACCTTC. Translated: CASTPYEQGVSGYTF.

This clone was found once. The rearrangement uses TRBV7-2 and TRBJ2-5, with D perhaps matching TRBD2 (6 bases). Germline-derived CDR1 and CDR2 are SGHTA and FQGNSA. The CDR3 has 14 residues. V was cut by 3 bases and J by 2 bases, with 10 bases left in between. CDR3 loop: CASSFQGGQETQYF. Written as DNA, the CDR3 is TGTGCCAGCAGCTTTCAGGGAGGACAAGAGACCCAGTACTTC. Based on the CDR3 plus reference TRBV7-2 and TRBJ2-5, the full variable domain is GAGVSQSPSNKVTEKGKDVELRCDPISGHTALYWYRQSLGQGLEFLIYFQGNSAPDKSGLPSDRFSAERTGGSVSTLTIQRTQQEDSAVYLCASSFQGGQETQYFGPGTRLLVL.

J is TRBJ1-1 and V is TRBV5-4, with D possibly matching TRBD1 (6 bases). Germline CDR1 and CDR2: SGHNT and YYREEE (reference sequence). The CDR3 extends over 13 amino acids. V shed 1 base and J shed 11 bases, with 15 bases lying between them. The CDR3 reads CASSLSDPGEAFF. CDR3 DNA sequence: TGTGCCAGCAGCTTGTCCGACCCAGGGGAGGCTTTCTTT.

The chain couples TRBV5-4 to TRBJ2-2; 10 nucleotides match TRBD2. With 5 bases clipped from V and 5 bases from J, the junction kept 6 bases outside the gene matches. Germline CDR1 is SGHNT and CDR2 is YYREEE (reference sequence). This CDR3 comprises 15 residues. CDR3 bases: TGTGCCAGCAGGGAGCGGGGGGGAAATACCGGGGAGCTGTTTTTT. Protein product: CASRERGGNTGELFF.

The chain carries TRBV4-1 and TRBJ2-7, with D possibly matching TRBD2 (5 bases). The CDR3 runs 14 residues. Trimming removed 3 bases from V and 1 base from J, with 10 bases in between. Per germline, CDR1 MGHRA and CDR2 YSYEKL. Here the CDR3 reads CASSQLGESYEQYF. The CDR3 region has the DNA TGCGCCAGCAGCCAGCTCGGGGAGTCCTACGAGCAGTACTTC.

V and J are TRBV21-1 and TRBJ1-6. TRBV21-1 is classified as a pseudogene. The CDR3 runs to 17 residues. The CDR3 nucleotides read TGTGCCAGCAGCCCAGCACGAGGAGCTACCAAGTATTCACCCCTCCACTTT. It specifies CASSPARGATKYSPLHF.

The rearrangement joins TRBV16 to TRBJ2-5, with D possibly being TRBD1 (6 bases). This CDR3 spans 14 amino acids. Germline loops: CDR1 KGHSY, CDR2 FQNENV. V was pared by 0 bases and J by 5 bases, with 10 bases between. CDR3 DNA sequence: TGTGCCAGCAGCCAATCGGGGCAGGGGGAGACCCAGTACTTC. Its protein is CASSQSGQGETQYF.

The chain carries TRBV29-1 and TRBJ1-3; TRBD1 aligns across 7 bases. This CDR3 is 11 amino acids long. The junction had 4 bases not matched to a gene; V was cut back by 5 bases and J by 9 bases. Germline V gene sequence: CDR1 SQVTM, CDR2 ANQGSEA. The CDR3 sequence: CSVYRGGTIYF. In DNA, the CDR3 is TGCAGCGTTTACAGGGGTGGCACCATATATTTT.

The chain joins TRBV27 to TRBJ2-7, with D possibly matching TRBD1 (6 bases). From germline, CDR1 is MNHEY and CDR2 SMNVEV (reference sequence). V lost 0 bases and J lost 2, with 8 bases in between. The CDR3 spans 14 residues. CDR3 in DNA: TGTGCCAGCAGTTTATCGGGACAAACCTACGAGCAGTACTTC. It translates to CASSLSGQTYEQYF.